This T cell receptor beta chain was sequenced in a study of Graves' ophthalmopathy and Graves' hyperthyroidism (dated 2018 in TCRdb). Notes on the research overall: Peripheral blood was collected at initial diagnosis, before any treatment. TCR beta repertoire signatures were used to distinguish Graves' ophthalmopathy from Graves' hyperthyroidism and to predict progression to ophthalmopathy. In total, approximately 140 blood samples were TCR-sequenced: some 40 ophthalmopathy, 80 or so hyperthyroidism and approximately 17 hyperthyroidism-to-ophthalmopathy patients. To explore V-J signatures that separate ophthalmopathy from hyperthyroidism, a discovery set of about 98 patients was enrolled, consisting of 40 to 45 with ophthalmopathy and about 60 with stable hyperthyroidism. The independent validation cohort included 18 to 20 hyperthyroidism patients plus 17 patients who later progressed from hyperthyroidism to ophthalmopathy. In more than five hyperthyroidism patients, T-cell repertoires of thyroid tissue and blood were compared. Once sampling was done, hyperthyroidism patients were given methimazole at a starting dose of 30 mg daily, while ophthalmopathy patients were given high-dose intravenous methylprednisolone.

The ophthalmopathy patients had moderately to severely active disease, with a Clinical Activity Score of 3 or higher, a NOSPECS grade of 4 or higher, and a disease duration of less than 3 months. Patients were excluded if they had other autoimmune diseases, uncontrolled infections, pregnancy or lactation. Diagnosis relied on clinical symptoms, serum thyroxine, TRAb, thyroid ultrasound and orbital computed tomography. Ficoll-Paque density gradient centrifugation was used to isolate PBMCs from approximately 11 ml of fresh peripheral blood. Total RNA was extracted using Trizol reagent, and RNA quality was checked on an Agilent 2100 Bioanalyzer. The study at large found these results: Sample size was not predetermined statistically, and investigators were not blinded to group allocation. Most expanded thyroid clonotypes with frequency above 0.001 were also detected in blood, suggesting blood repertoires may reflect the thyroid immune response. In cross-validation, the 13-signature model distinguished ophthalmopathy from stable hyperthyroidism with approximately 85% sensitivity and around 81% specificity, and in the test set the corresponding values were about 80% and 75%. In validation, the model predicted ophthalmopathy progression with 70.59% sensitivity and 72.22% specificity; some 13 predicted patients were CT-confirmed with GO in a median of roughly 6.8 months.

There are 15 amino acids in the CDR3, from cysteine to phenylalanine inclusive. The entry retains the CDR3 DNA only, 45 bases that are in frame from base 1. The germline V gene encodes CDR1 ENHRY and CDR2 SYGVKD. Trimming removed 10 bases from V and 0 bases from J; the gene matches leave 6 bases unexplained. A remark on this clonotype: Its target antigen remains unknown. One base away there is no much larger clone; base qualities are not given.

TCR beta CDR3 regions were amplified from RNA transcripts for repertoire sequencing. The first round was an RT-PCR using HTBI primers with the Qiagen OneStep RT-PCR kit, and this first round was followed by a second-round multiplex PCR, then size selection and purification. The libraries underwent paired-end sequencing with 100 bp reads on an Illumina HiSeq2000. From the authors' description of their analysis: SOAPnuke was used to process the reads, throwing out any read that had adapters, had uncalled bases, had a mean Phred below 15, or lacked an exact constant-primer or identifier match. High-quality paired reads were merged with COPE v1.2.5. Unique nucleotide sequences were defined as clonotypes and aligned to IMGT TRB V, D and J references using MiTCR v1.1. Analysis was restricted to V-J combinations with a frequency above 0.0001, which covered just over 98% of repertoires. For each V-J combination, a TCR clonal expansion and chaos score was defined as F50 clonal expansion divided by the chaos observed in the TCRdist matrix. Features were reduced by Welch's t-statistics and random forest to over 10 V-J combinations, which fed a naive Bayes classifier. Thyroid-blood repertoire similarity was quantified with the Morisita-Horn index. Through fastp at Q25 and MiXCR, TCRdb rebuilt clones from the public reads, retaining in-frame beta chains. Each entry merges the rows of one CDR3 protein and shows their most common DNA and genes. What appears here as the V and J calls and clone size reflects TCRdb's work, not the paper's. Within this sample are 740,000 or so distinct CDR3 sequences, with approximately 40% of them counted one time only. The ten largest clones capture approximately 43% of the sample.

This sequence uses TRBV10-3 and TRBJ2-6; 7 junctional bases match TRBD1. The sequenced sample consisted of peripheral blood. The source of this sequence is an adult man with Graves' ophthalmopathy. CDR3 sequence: CATTGVFSGANVLTF. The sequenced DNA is TGTGCCACCACAGGGGTTTTCTCTGGGGCCAACGTCCTGACTTTC.